This T cell receptor (beta chain) is drawn from a study of cytomegalovirus exposure and HLA in healthy donors. 60 Vbeta and 13 Jbeta primers were used in PCR. Sequencing was performed with immunoSEQ multiplex PCR; in TCRdb, only in-frame clones are kept and a portion is missing. The table lists 150,000 to 190,000 clones, 65% to 90% of them singletons. Study outcomes and limitations: CMV serostatus was the only immune exposure information that was available.

This clone was found once. The antigen is unknown. The V gene's germline CDR1 is LGHNA and CDR2 YSLEER. The CDR3 runs to 16 residues. With V trimmed by 1 base and J by 5 bases, 9 bases remained unmatched. The rearrangement uses TRBV4-3 and TRBJ2-3; 7 bases map to TRBD1. Input material: PBMCs. The sequence came from a woman aged 50 to 60 in good health and CMV-seropositive. The CDR3 DNA is TGCGCCAGCAGCCAAGGAGGGACAGTGAGTTTAGATACGCAGTATTTT. Its translation is CASSQGGTVSLDTQYF.